The 28 T cell receptor beta chains given below trace back to one sample, sequenced in a study of T cells in narcolepsy. TCRdb's table, derived via immunoSEQ multiplex PCR, lists solely in-frame clones and lacks some. The top ten clones hold about 2.5% of a sample with about 35,000 clones, over 65% of them seen once. Sequences were obtained from memory (CD45RA-) CD4+ T cells from blood. These receptors were collected from a human donor in good health.

V is TRBV29-1 and J is TRBJ2-2; D uncertain. This CDR3 spans 13 amino acids. Germline V lookup: CDR1 SQVTM, CDR2 ANQGSEA. Trimming took 3 bases from V and 0 from J, leaving 5 bases between them. The CDR3 DNA is TGCAGCGTTGACCCCGCGAACACCGGGGAGCTGTTTTTT. It is translated as CSVDPANTGELFF.

Note on this clone: A read error may account for a junction end that differs from germline. The same CDR3 arises from other DNA sequences in this sample as well. This chain uses TRBV6-1 with TRBJ1-6; no clear D. This CDR3 has 15 residues. Germline lookup yields CDR1 MNHNS and CDR2 SASEGT. This CDR3 reads CASSESFPVRAPLHF. In DNA form, the CDR3 reads TGCGCCAGCAGTGAATCATTCCCGGTTCGGGCACCCCTCCACTTT.

Concerning this clone: The same CDR3 can be traced to other DNA sequences in this sample. The CDR3 loop reads CASSLTGTGPYEQYF. The CDR3 DNA is TGCGCCAGCAGCCTGACCGGGACAGGGCCCTACGAGCAGTACTTC. The chain uses TRBV5-1 and TRBJ2-7, with 9 bases matching TRBD1. The germline gives CDR1 SGHRS, CDR2 YFSETQ. CDR3 length equals 15 residues. Germline trimming cut 4 bases from V and 2 bases from J; bases unmatched to any gene: 7.

The chain employs TRBV9 and TRBJ2-3, with TRBD2 identical over 11 bases. The CDR3 spans 16 residues. After removal of 3 bases from V and 3 bases from J, the junction contained 6 bases not matched to a gene. Looked up from germline, CDR1 is SGDLS and CDR2 is YYNGEE. CDR3 in DNA: TGTGCCAGCAGCGCCGTAGCGGGAGGGCCGACAGATACGCAGTATTTT. It codes for CASSAVAGGPTDTQYF.

This clone was recorded only once. This chain joins TRBV7-6 and TRBJ2-1, with D unresolved. V gave up 5 bases and J gave up 5 bases, with 19 bases separating them. CDR1 and CDR2 from the germline V gene are SGHVS and FNYEAQ. The CDR3 is 16 residues long. CDR3 sequence reads: CASSLGTPDSNNEQFF. In DNA, the CDR3 is TGTGCCAGCAGCCTTGGCACACCCGACTCTAACAATGAGCAGTTCTTC.

This clone was seen just once. The chain employs TRBV19 and TRBJ1-2; 8 bases agree with TRBD1. V trimming: 6 bases; J trimming: 4 bases; junction bases outside the gene matches: 7. This CDR3 has 14 amino acids. The germline CDR1 and CDR2 sequences are LNHDA and SQIVND (reference sequence). The CDR3 nucleotides read TGTGCCAGTAGAATGGACAGGGAGGTCTATGGCTACACCTTC. Its protein product is CASRMDREVYGYTF.

The chain links TRBV7-9 to TRBJ2-3; D ambiguous. The V end lost 3 bases, the J end lost 2 bases, and 9 bases lay between the germline ends. CDR1 and CDR2 (germline): SEHNR, FQNEAQ (reference sequence). The CDR3 covers 14 residues. The CDR3 region is CASSFGQNTDTQYF. The CDR3 DNA reads TGTGCCAGCAGCTTCGGCCAAAACACAGATACGCAGTATTTT.

This sequence joins TRBV5-6 and TRBJ1-1; D gene ambiguous. CDR3 size: 15 residues. Germline lookup yields CDR1 SGHDT and CDR2 YYEEEE. V lost 0 bases, J lost 6 bases, and 15 bases lay in between. The CDR3 protein is CASSLDPGVIPEAFF. CDR3 sequence (DNA): TGTGCCAGCAGCTTGGATCCGGGAGTAATACCTGAAGCTTTCTTT. The variable domain in full, completed from reference TRBV5-6 and TRBJ1-1, reads DAGVTQSPTHLIKTRGQQVTLRCSPKSGHDTVSWYQQALGQGPQFIFQYYEEEERQRGNFPDRFSGHQFPNYSSELNVNALLLGDSALYLCASSLDPGVIPEAFFGQGTRLTVV.

DNA for the CDR3: TGCGCCAGCAGCCAAGTCGGTGAGTTCCCTGAAAAACTGTTTTTT. The encoded protein is CASSQVGEFPEKLFF. The chain recombines TRBV4-1 with TRBJ1-4; D is uncertain. The V end was cut by 1 base, the J end by 7 bases, with 13 bases between. The germline CDR1 and CDR2 sequences are MGHRA and YSYEKL. The CDR3 sequence is 15 residues long.

To note about this clone: A junction boundary mismatches the germline segment, possibly from a read error. The chain carries TRBV7-9 and TRBJ1-1; D remains unclear. The CDR3 extends over 13 amino acids. In germline, CDR1 is SEHNR, CDR2 FQNEAQ (reference sequence). The CDR3 sequence is CAGSSMTNTEAFF. The CDR3 DNA reads as TGTGCCGGCAGCTCAATGACGAACACTGAAGCTTTCTTT.

This clone was observed a few times. The chain employs TRBV6-1 and TRBJ2-7; D is unclear. Trimming cost V 6 bases and J 2 bases, with 5 bases left between them. The CDR3 length is 11 residues. Germline V CDR1 and CDR2: MNHNS, SASEGT. The CDR3 nucleotides are TGTGCCAGCAGAACCGCCTACGAGCAGTACTTC. Translating it yields CASRTAYEQYF.

V and J are TRBV7-3 and TRBJ1-1, with D tentatively TRBD1 (5 bases). Germline V gene lookup returns CDR1 SGHTA and CDR2 FQGTGA. The CDR3 length is 13 residues. Trimming took off 4 bases at V and 7 bases at J, with 13 bases between the two ends. The CDR3 DNA reads as TGTGCCAGCAGCTGGGGACCCGACCGTGAAGCTTTCTTT. It codes for CASSWGPDREAFF.

This clone was seen a handful of times. V and J are TRBV29-1 and TRBJ2-3; D possibly corresponds to TRBD2 (5 bases). Trimming stripped 6 bases from V and 0 bases from J, with 13 bases between. CDR1 and CDR2 (germline): SQVTM, ANQGSEA. The CDR3 extends over 14 amino acids. CDR3 sequence (DNA): TGCAGCGTCCGAGCGGACCCTAGCACAGATACGCAGTATTTT. Amino acid sequence: CSVRADPSTDTQYF.

The V call is TRBV6-1, the J call TRBJ2-5; no definite D call. This CDR3 is 12 amino acids long. Trimming pared 6 bases from V and 2 bases from J, leaving 7 bases between. Looked up from germline, CDR1 is MNHNS and CDR2 is SASEGT. The DNA for the CDR3 is TGTGCCAGCAGCGGAGCGCAAGAGACCCAGTACTTC. Protein: CASSGAQETQYF.

V and J are TRBV6-5 and TRBJ1-2; TRBD1 matches 9 bases. Trimming at V came to 5 bases and at J to 8 bases, leaving 9 bases not matched to a gene. Per germline, CDR1 MNHEY and CDR2 SVGAGI. The CDR3 has 14 amino acids. The DNA of the CDR3 is TGTGCCAGCAGTGATGGCCCCGGGACAGGGGGCTACACCTTC. Amino acids: CASSDGPGTGGYTF.

This sequence joins TRBV11-1 and TRBJ2-5; 10 nucleotides agree with TRBD2. Unmatched junction bases numbered 5, after V lost 5 bases and J lost 5 bases. Germline lookup yields CDR1 SGHAT and CDR2 FQDESV (reference sequence). The CDR3 covers 14 residues. Written as DNA, the CDR3 is TGTGCCAGCAGCAAGCGGGGGGGCGTGGAGACCCAGTACTTC. This sequence encodes CASSKRGGVETQYF. The full variable domain, in which reference TRBV11-1 and TRBJ2-5 provide the parts outside the CDR3, is EAEVAQSPRYKITEKSQAVAFWCDPISGHATLYWYRQILGQGPELLVQFQDESVVDDSQLPKDRFSAERLKGVDSTLKIQPAELGDSAMYLCASSKRGGVETQYFGPGTRLLVL.

The V call is TRBV2, the J call TRBJ1-4; 11 bases align to TRBD1. This CDR3 region has 14 residues. CDR1 and CDR2 from the germline V gene are SNHLY and FYNNEI. After removal of 6 bases from V and 8 bases from J, the junction contained 5 bases not matched to a gene. CDR3 coding DNA: TGTGCCAGCAGATACCGGGACAGGGGGGAAAAACTGTTTTTT. This codes for CASRYRDRGEKLFF. The full variable domain, with the rest looked up from reference TRBV2 and TRBJ1-4, is EPEVTQTPSHQVTQMGQEVILRCVPISNHLYFYWYRQILGQKVEFLVSFYNNEISEKSEIFDDQFSVERPDGSNFTLKIRSTKLEDSAMYFCASRYRDRGEKLFFGSGTQLSVL.

This clone was seen once. This chain uses TRBV7-8 with TRBJ2-5; possible D gene TRBD1, 6 bases. The J call may be mistaken, given a closer DNA end match to TRBJ2-7. This CDR3 contains 13 residues. CDR1 SGHVS and CDR2 FQNEAQ come from the germline V gene. The CDR3 DNA reads TGTGCCAGCAGCAGGGGGTTTGCCTACGAGCAGTACTTC. Translating it yields CASSRGFAYEQYF.

J is TRBJ2-7 and V is TRBV29-1; 10 positions agree with TRBD1. The CDR3 runs 12 residues. With 7 bases clipped from V and 1 base from J, the junction kept 1 base outside the gene matches. Germline V gene data show CDR1 as SQVTM and CDR2 as ANQGSEA. This CDR3 reads CSAGQGSYEQYF. The CDR3 nucleotides are TGCAGCGCGGGACAGGGGTCCTACGAGCAGTACTTC.

The chain employs TRBV11-1 and TRBJ1-2; TRBD1 is a possible D gene (5 bases). Germline CDR1 SGHAT, CDR2 FQDESV (reference sequence). The CDR3 totals 14 residues. Trimming removed 1 base at V and 2 bases at J, with 8 bases between. CDR3 coding DNA: TGTGCCAGCAGCTTAGGGGGGAAGAACTATGGCTACACCTTC. This translates into CASSLGGKNYGYTF.

This clone was seen a few times. The chain links TRBV19 to TRBJ1-4; D gene ambiguous. Germline assignment: CDR1 LNHDA and CDR2 SQIVND (reference sequence). The CDR3 contains 15 residues. Trimming left V 6 bases short and J 0 bases short, with 11 bases between. The CDR3 region has the DNA TGTGCCAGTAGCCTGCTAGGGCCAACTAATGAAAAACTGTTTTTT. This sequence encodes CASSLLGPTNEKLFF.

The rearrangement uses TRBV28 and TRBJ1-2; D possibly corresponds to TRBD1 (6 bases). V shed 6 bases and J shed 1 base, with 9 bases lying between them. The CDR3 is 13 amino acids. Per germline, CDR1 MDHEN and CDR2 SYDVKM. CDR3 DNA sequence: TGTGCCAGCAGGTTAGGGGGTAACTATGGCTACACCTTC. Its protein is CASRLGGNYGYTF.

This clone was picked up one time. The CDR3 loop is CASSRVSSYEQYF. CDR3 nucleotides: TGTGCCAGCAGCCGAGTTAGCTCCTACGAGCAGTACTTC. The chain couples TRBV11-2 to TRBJ2-7, with no clear D. In germline, CDR1 is SGHAT, CDR2 FQNNGV. Deletions cut 5 bases from V and 0 bases from J, with 8 bases between. This CDR3 region has 13 residues.

This clone has just one count. This rearrangement joins TRBV19 to TRBJ1-1; perhaps TRBD1 as D (5 bases). CDR1 LNHDA and CDR2 SQIVND come from the germline V gene (reference sequence). This CDR3 comprises 18 residues. Trimming cost V 7 bases and J 0 bases, with 24 bases left between them. The CDR3 is CASTITGPSPFMNTEAFF. The CDR3, as DNA: TGTGCCAGTACCATAACGGGACCTTCTCCTTTCATGAACACTGAAGCTTTCTTT.

This chain joins TRBV27 and TRBJ2-2; 10 bases map to TRBD1. Germline lookup yields CDR1 MNHEY and CDR2 SMNVEV (reference sequence). The CDR3 is 15 residues long. The ends lost 5 bases at V and 6 bases at J; junction bases unmatched: 6. The CDR3 sequence is CASSPGTGEPGELFF. CDR3 nucleotides: TGTGCCAGCAGTCCCGGGACAGGGGAACCCGGGGAGCTGTTTTTT.

This chain links TRBV19 with TRBJ2-3; D possibly corresponds to TRBD2 (5 bases). The germline V gene has CDR1 LNHDA and CDR2 SQIVND (reference sequence). The length of the CDR3 is 15 residues. The CDR3 reads CATEGGSRLGDTQYF. CDR3 bases: TGTGCTACAGAGGGTGGTAGCCGATTAGGAGATACGCAGTATTTT.

The chain combines TRBV27 with TRBJ2-2; 12 bases agree with TRBD2. Germline CDR1 is MNHEY and CDR2 is SMNVEV (reference sequence). With 5 bases clipped from V and 3 bases from J, the junction kept 7 bases outside the gene matches. This CDR3 spans 17 amino acids. CDR3 DNA: TGTGCCAGCAGTCCCCGGACTAGCGGGACCTACACCGGGGAGCTGTTTTTT. Encoded protein: CASSPRTSGTYTGELFF.

This sequence joins TRBV19 and TRBJ1-2; no clear D. This CDR3 is built from 12 residues. Trimming left V 1 base short and J 4 bases short, with 4 bases between. From germline, CDR1 is LNHDA and CDR2 SQIVND (reference sequence). The CDR3 bases are TGTGCCAGTAGTATAGTAGGCTATGGCTACACCTTC. Its protein product is CASSIVGYGYTF.